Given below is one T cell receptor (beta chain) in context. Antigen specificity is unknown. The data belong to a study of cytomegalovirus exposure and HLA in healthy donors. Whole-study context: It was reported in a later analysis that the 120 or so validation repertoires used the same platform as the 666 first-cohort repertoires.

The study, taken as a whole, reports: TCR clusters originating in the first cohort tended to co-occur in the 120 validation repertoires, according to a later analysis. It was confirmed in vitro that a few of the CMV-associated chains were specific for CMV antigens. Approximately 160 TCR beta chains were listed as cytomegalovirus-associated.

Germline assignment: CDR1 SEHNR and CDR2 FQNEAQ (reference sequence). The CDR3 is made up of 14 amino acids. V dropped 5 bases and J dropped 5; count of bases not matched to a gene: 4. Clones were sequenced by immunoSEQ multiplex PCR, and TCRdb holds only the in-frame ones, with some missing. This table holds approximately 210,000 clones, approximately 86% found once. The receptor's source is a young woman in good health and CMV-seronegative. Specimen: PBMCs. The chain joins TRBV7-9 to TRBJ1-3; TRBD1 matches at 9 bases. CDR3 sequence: CASSLQGARNTIYF. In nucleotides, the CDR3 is TGTGCCAGCAGCCTACAGGGGGCTAGAAACACCATATATTTT.